The T cell receptor (beta chain) under discussion was sequenced for a study of T cells after yellow fever vaccination. The germline CDR1 and CDR2 sequences are MGHRA and YSYEKL. This CDR3 spans 14 amino acids. V shed 4 bases, J shed 5 bases, and the junction held 7 bases outside the gene matches. This clonotype came up many times. TCRdb re-called the 5' RACE reads through MiXCR, storing one row per CDR3 protein. The data show over 250,000 distinct CDR3 sequences, with 4.1% seen just once and 20% to 25% held by the top ten. The chain joins TRBV4-1 to TRBJ2-5; TRBD2 aligns across 7 bases. The source is a man aged 18 to 29 who received the YFV17D yellow fever vaccine. The input for sequencing was PBMCs, taken 5 days after the yellow fever booster vaccination. CDR3: CASSPRTSVETQYF. The CDR3 DNA reads as TGCGCCAGCAGCCCTCGGACTAGTGTGGAGACCCAGTACTTC.